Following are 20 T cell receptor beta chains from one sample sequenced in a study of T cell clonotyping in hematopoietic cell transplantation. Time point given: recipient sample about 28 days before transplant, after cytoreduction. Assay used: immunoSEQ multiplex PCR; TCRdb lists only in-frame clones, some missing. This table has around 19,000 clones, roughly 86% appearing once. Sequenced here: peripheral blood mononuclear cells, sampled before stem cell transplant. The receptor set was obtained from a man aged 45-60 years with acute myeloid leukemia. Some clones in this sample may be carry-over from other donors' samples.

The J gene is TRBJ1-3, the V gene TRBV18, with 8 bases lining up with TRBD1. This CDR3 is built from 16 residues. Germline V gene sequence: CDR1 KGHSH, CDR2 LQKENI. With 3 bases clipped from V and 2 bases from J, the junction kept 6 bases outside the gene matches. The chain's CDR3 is CASSPIRGPTGNTIYF. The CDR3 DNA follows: TGTGCCAGCTCACCGATCAGGGGGCCAACTGGAAACACCATATATTTT.

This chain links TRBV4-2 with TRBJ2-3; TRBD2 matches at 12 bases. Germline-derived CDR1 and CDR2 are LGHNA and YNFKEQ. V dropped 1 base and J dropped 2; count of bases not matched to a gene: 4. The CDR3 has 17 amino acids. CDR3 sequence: CASSQVASGGATDTQYF. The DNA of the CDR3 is TGTGCCAGCAGCCAAGTTGCTAGCGGGGGGGCCACAGATACGCAGTATTTT.

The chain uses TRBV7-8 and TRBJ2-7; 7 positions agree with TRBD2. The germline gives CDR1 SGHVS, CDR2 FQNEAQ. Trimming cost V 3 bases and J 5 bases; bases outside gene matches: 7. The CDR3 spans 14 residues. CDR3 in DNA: TGTGCCAGCAGCTTCAAACGCGGGGGTAACGAGCAGTACTTC. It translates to CASSFKRGGNEQYF.

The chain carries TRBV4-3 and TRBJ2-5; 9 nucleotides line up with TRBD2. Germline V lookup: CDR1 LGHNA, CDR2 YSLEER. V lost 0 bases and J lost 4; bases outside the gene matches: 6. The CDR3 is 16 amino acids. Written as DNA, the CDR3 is TGCGCCAGCAGCCAAGATGGGCGGGGGGGCCCAGAGACCCAGTACTTC. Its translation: CASSQDGRGGPETQYF.

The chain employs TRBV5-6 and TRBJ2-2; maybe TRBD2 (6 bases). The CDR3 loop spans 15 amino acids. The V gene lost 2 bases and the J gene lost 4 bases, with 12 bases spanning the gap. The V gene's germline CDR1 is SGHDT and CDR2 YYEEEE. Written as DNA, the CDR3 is TGTGCCAGCAGCTTTGGAGGGGTGGGCACCGGGGAGCTGTTTTTT. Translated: CASSFGGVGTGELFF.

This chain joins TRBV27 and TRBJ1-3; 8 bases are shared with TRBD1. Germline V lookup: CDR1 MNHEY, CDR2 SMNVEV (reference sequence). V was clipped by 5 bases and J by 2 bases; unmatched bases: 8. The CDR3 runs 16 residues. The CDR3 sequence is CASSDQGAKPGNTIYF. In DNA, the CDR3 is TGTGCCAGCAGTGATCAGGGGGCGAAGCCTGGAAACACCATATATTTT.

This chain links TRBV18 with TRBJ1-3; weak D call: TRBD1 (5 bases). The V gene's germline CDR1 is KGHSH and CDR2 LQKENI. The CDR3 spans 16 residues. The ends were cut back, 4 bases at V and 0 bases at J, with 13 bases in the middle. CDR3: CASSLRDGSSGNTIYF. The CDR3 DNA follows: TGTGCCAGCTCACTAAGGGACGGGAGCTCTGGAAACACCATATATTTT.

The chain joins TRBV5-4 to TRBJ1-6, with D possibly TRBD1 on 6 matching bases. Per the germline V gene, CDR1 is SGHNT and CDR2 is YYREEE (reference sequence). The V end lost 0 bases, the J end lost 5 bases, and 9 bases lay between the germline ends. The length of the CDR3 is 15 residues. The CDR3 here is CASSLGPGDNSPLHF. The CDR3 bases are TGTGCCAGCAGCTTGGGACCAGGGGATAATTCACCCCTCCACTTT.

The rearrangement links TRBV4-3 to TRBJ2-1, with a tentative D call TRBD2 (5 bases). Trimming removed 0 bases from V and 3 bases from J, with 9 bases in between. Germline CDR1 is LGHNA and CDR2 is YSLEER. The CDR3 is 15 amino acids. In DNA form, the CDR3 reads TGCGCCAGCAGCCAAGATAGCGACAACTACAATGAGCAGTTCTTC. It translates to CASSQDSDNYNEQFF.

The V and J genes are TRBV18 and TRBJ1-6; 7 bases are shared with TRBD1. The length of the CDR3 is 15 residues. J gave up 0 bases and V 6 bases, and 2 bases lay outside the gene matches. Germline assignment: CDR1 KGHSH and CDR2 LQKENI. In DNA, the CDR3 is TGTGCCAGCTCTAGGGACAGCTCCTATAATTCACCCCTCCACTTT. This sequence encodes CASSRDSSYNSPLHF.

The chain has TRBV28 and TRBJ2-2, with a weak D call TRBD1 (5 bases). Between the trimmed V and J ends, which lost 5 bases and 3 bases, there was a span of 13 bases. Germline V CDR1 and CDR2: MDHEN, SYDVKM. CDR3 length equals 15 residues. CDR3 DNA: TGTGCCAGCAGTGTCGCGGCAGGGTACACCGGGGAGCTGTTTTTT. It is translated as CASSVAAGYTGELFF.

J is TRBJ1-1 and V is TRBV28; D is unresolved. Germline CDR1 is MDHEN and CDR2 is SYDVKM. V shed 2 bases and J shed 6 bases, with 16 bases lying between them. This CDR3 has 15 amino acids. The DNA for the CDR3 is TGTGCCAGCAGTTTAGGCGGCGGGAGCTTCCCTGAAGCTTTCTTT. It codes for CASSLGGGSFPEAFF.

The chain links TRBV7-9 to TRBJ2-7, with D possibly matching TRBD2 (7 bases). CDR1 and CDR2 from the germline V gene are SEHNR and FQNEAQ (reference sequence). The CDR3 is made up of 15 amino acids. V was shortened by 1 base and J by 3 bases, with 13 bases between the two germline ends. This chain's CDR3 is CASSLDGGLLYEQYF. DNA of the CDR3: TGTGCCAGCAGCTTAGACGGGGGGCTCCTCTACGAGCAGTACTTC.

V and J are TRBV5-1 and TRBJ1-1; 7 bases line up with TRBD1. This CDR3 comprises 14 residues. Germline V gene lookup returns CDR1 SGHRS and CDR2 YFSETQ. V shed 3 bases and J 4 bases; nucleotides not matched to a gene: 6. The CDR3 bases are TGCGCCAGCAGCTCCCGACAGGGCAGCACTGAAGCTTTCTTT. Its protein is CASSSRQGSTEAFF.

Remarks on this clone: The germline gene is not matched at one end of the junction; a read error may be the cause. The CDR3 loop is CASSSRAAGSSEQYF. CDR3 DNA: TGTGCCAGCAGCTCCCGGGCCGCTGGGTCCTCCGAGCAGTACTTC. The chain is built from TRBV11-2 and TRBJ2-7, with D uncertain. The CDR3 totals 15 residues. CDR1 SGHAT and CDR2 FQNNGV come from the germline V gene.

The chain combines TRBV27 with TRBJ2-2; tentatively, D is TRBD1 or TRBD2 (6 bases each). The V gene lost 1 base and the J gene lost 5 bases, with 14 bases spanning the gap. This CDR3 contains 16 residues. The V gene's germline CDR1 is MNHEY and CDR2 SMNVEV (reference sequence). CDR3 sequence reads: CASSLLGSGATGELFF. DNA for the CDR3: TGTGCCAGCAGTTTATTAGGTTCGGGGGCAACCGGGGAGCTGTTTTTT.

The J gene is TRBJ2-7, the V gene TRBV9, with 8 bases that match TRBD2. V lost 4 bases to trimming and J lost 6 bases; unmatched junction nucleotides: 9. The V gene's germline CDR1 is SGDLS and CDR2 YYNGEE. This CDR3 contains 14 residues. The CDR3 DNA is TGTGCCAGCAGCCAAACCGGGACTAGGGGCGAGCAGTACTTC. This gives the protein CASSQTGTRGEQYF.

CDR3 in DNA: TGTGCCAGCAGTTTCTACGCCGCTAGCGGGGCTAGCACAGATACGCAGTATTTT. Its translation: CASSFYAASGASTDTQYF. V gene TRBV28 combines with J gene TRBJ2-3, with TRBD2 identical over 9 bases. This CDR3 has 18 amino acids. Germline trimming cut 3 bases from V and 0 bases from J; bases unmatched to any gene: 10. Germline values: CDR1 MDHEN, CDR2 SYDVKM.

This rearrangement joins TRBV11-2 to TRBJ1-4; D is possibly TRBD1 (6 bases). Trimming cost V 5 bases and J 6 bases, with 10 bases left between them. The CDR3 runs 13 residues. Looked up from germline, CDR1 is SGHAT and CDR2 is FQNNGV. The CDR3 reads CASSQQGYEKLFF. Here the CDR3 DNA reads TGTGCCAGCAGCCAACAGGGCTATGAAAAACTGTTTTTT.

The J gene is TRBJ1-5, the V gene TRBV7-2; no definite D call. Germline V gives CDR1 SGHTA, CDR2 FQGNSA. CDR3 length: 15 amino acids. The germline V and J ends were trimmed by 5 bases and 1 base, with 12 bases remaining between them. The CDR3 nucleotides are TGTGCCAGCAGCCCAAGATGGGTAAGCAATCAGCCCCAGCATTTT. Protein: CASSPRWVSNQPQHF.